One and the same sample provided the 30 T cell receptor beta chains below, sequenced in a study of tumor and adjacent non-tumor tissue in lung cancer. TCRbeta libraries were built with three rounds of nested PCR, modified from ARM-PCR. TCRdb re-called the multiplex PCR reads through MiXCR, storing one row per CDR3 protein. The sample holds 200,000 to 250,000 distinct CDR3 sequences; around 71% are singletons and the top ten take under 30%. This sample's RNA came from whole unsorted tissue. The specimen was lung tumor tissue. Receptors were obtained from a man aged 60-69 years with non-small cell lung cancer.

Within the sample, this clonotype is medium-sized (0.01 to 0.1%). This chain uses TRBV20-1 with TRBJ1-2, with D hard to call. The CDR3 runs 15 residues. The ends were cut back, 1 base at V and 2 bases at J, with 14 bases in the middle. Germline-derived CDR1 and CDR2 are DFQATT and SNEGSKA (reference sequence). CDR3 nucleotides: TGCAGTGCTAGAGTTCGGGCGACGGTGAACTATGGCTACACCTTC. This translates into CSARVRATVNYGYTF.

This clonotype was picked up many times. The CDR3 sequence is CASSLGRTVVDEQYF. The CDR3 coding sequence is TGTGCCAGCAGCTTAGGACGCACGGTGGTGGACGAGCAGTACTTC. V is TRBV11-3 and J is TRBJ2-7; no firm D call. The CDR3 is 15 amino acids. The germline V gene encodes CDR1 SGHNT and CDR2 YENEEA. Trimming took 1 base from V and 5 from J, leaving 15 bases between them.

This clonotype was found a few times. A clone one base away is much larger, so this may be a read error. This chain uses TRBV6-1 with TRBJ2-3, with a possible D match to TRBD2 (7 bases). The CDR3 has 15 residues. The germline gives CDR1 MNHNS, CDR2 SASEGT. The CDR3 DNA reads TGTGCCAGCACATCCGGGGGGCCGGACACAGATATGCAGTATTTT. It is translated as CASTSGGPDTDMQYF.

About this clonotype: Since the CDR3 does not end with the conserved phenylalanine or tryptophan, this likely comes from a read error. The chain recombines TRBV12-3 or TRBV12-4 with TRBJ1-1, with D tentatively TRBD1 (5 bases). The CDR3 has 15 amino acids. V lost 6 bases to trimming and J lost 4 bases, with 18 bases between them. This CDR3 is CASRGTRLGGTEAFI. CDR3 DNA sequence: TGTGCCAGCAGGGGAACAAGGTTGGGGGGCACTGAAGCTTTCATT.

Notes on this clonotype: This may stem from a read error, because a much larger clone lies one nucleotide away. The rearrangement joins TRBV12-3 or TRBV12-4 to TRBJ1-5; TRBD1 agrees at 7 bases. The CDR3 consists of 13 residues. CDR3: CAGSLKGGQPQHF. The CDR3 region has the DNA TGTGCCGGCAGTTTAAAAGGGGGCCAGCCCCAGCATTTT.

Comments on this clonotype: The junction shows a germline mismatch at one end, possibly a read error. In DNA, the CDR3 is TGTGCCAACAGCTCCCGATATTTTTACGACACCGGGGAGCTGTTTTTT. Protein: CANSSRYFYDTGELFF. The chain links TRBV11-3 to TRBJ2-2; D is uncertain. Germline V CDR1 and CDR2: SGHNT, YENEEA. This CDR3 has 16 residues.

Note on this clonotype: The junction and the germline gene differ at one end; a read error may be behind it. V usage is TRBV4-1 and J usage is TRBJ2-1; D perhaps matches TRBD1 (6 bases). CDR3 length: 17 residues. Germline assignment: CDR1 MGHRA and CDR2 YSYEKL. CDR3 nucleotides: TGCGCCAGCAGGCAAGGCCCCGGGATAGGGACATACAATGAGCAGTTCTTC. This codes for CASRQGPGIGTYNEQFF.

The V and J genes are TRBV20-1 and TRBJ1-5; 9 bases match TRBD1. The J call is doubtful: the DNA matches TRBJ2-3 better. Germline V gene data show CDR1 as DFQATT and CDR2 as SNEGSKA (reference sequence). CDR3 length equals 15 residues. The CDR3 coding sequence is TGCAGTGCTAGAGAACACAGGGGGCCGGGTCAGCCCCAGTATTTT. Translation gives CSAREHRGPGQPQYF.

Turning to this clonotype: The conserved final phenylalanine or tryptophan is absent from the CDR3, which likely points to a read error. The chain has TRBV7-9 and TRBJ2-7, with no clear D. CDR3 length: 11 residues. V lost 2 bases to trimming and J lost 5 bases, with 4 bases between them. Germline V CDR1 and CDR2: SEHNR, FQNEAQ (reference sequence). CDR3 in amino acids: CASSLYDEQYC. CDR3 nucleotides: TGTGCCAGCAGCTTATATGACGAGCAGTACTGC.

A remark on this clonotype: With a much larger clone just one base away, this may be a read error. The genes are TRBV10-1 and TRBJ2-7; no reliable D call. V gave up 0 bases and J gave up 1 base, with 10 bases separating them. The CDR3 loop spans 15 amino acids. Germline loops: CDR1 WNHNN, CDR2 SYGVQD (reference sequence). The DNA of the CDR3 is TGCGCCAGCAGTGAGTCGATAGTGGGGTCCTACGAGCAGTACTTC. As protein: CASSESIVGSYEQYF.

The genes are TRBV11-1 and TRBJ2-1; 11 nucleotides line up with TRBD2. The CDR3 has 17 residues. In germline, CDR1 is SGHAT, CDR2 FQDESV (reference sequence). J was trimmed by 10 bases and V by 2 bases; bases with no gene match: 13. The CDR3 DNA is TGTGCCAGCAGCTTATCACGGCTAGCGGGAGGCAACTACGAGCAGTTCTTC. Protein sequence: CASSLSRLAGGNYEQFF.

The chain links TRBV6-6 to TRBJ1-2; TRBD1 might be the D (5 bases). CDR1 is MNHNY and CDR2 is SVGAGI in the germline V gene (reference sequence). V was pared by 6 bases and J by 3 bases, with 26 bases between. CDR3 length: 18 residues. The DNA of the CDR3 is TGTGCCAGCAGCCATTGGGAGGGGAAGATTGGTACTGACTATGGCTACACCTTC. Amino acid sequence: CASSHWEGKIGTDYGYTF.

This chain uses TRBV11-2 with TRBJ2-2, with D possibly being TRBD2 (7 bases). Trimming stripped 7 bases from V and 15 bases from J, with 33 bases between. The CDR3 covers 17 residues. Germline CDR1 and CDR2: SGHAT and FQNNGV. The CDR3 nucleotides read TGTGCCAGCAACTCACAGGGACGCCAGCGGGACACCGGGGAATTGTTTTTT. Encoded protein: CASNSQGRQRDTGELFF.

This clonotype was found once. A read error may produce the germline difference seen at one junction end. The J gene is TRBJ2-3, the V gene TRBV13; 7 bases fit TRBD2. The CDR3 runs to 18 residues. CDR1 and CDR2 (germline): PRHDT, FYEKMQ (reference sequence). The CDR3 DNA is TGTGCCAGCAGCCCGAGACCGCCCAAGCGGGGCGGCACAAATACGCAGTATTTT. Its protein is CASSPRPPKRGGTNTQYF. Full variable domain (missing parts from reference TRBV13 and TRBJ2-3): AAGVIQSPRHLIKEKRETATLKCYPIPRHDTVYWYQQGPGQDPQFLISFYEKMQSDKGSIPDRFSAQQFSDYHSELNMSSLELGDSALYFCASSPRPPKRGGTNTQYFGPGTRLTVL.

In the case of this clonotype: A much more abundant neighbour one base away suggests this may be a read error. V gene TRBV20-1 combines with J gene TRBJ2-7; D possibly matches TRBD1 or TRBD2 (6 bases each). CDR1 is DFQATT, CDR2 SNEGSKA, per germline (reference sequence). The CDR3 length is 14 residues. This CDR3 is CRGEGGLGADEQYF. DNA of the CDR3: TGCAGAGGCGAAGGAGGGCTGGGGGCGGACGAGCAGTACTTC.

This clonotype was observed many times. The chain employs TRBV13 and TRBJ2-1; D tentatively fits TRBD1 or TRBD2 (5 bases each). V dropped 1 base and J dropped 3 bases, with 10 bases sitting between them. Germline V gives CDR1 PRHDT, CDR2 FYEKMQ (reference sequence). The CDR3 consists of 15 residues. CDR3 sequence reads: CASSLDSGLYNEQFF. DNA for the CDR3: TGTGCCAGCAGCTTAGATTCGGGGCTCTACAATGAGCAGTTCTTC.

V and J are TRBV11-2 and TRBJ1-6; possible D gene TRBD1, 5 bases. From germline, CDR1 is SGHAT and CDR2 FQNNGV. The CDR3 consists of 15 residues. CDR3 region: CISSPRAGRELPLHF. The DNA for the CDR3 is TGTATCAGCAGCCCCCGGGCAGGGAGGGAATTACCCCTCCACTTT.

Of note for this clonotype: A read error is likely, as this CDR3 ends without the conserved phenylalanine or tryptophan. The CDR3 DNA follows: TGCAGTGTAGAGGCAGTGGCGCCCTATAATTCACCCCTCCACATT. Translated: CSVEAVAPYNSPLHI. This chain joins TRBV20-1 and TRBJ1-6; D gene uncertain. Germline CDR1 and CDR2: DFQATT and SNEGSKA (reference sequence). The CDR3 has 15 residues. V was trimmed by 7 bases and J by 2 bases, leaving 15 bases between them.

This sequence joins TRBV20-1 and TRBJ2-1; 11 bases align to TRBD2. CDR3 length: 18 amino acids. Germline CDR1 is DFQATT and CDR2 is SNEGSKA (reference sequence). V shed 4 bases and J 8 bases; nucleotides not matched to a gene: 19. The CDR3 here is CSAKTSGNTGVPYDEQFF. The CDR3 DNA follows: TGCAGTGCTAAGACTAGCGGGAACACCGGAGTACCATACGATGAGCAGTTCTTC.

About this clonotype: Germline is not matched at one junction end, which may reflect a read error. The chain carries TRBV11-1 and TRBJ2-7; D gene uncertain. Germline assignment: CDR1 SGHAT and CDR2 FQDESV (reference sequence). This CDR3 is 14 amino acids long. In DNA form, the CDR3 reads TGTGCCGGCAGCCCAGGTCGGCGATCCTACGAGCAGTACTTC. Its translation: CAGSPGRRSYEQYF.

For this clonotype: A read error may be the cause here, since a much bigger clone is one base away. The chain is built from TRBV20-1 and TRBJ1-1, with D possibly matching TRBD1 (5 bases). CDR3 length: 13 residues. Germline loops: CDR1 DFQATT, CDR2 SNEGSKA (reference sequence). V lost 3 bases and J 1 base, leaving 9 bases between the germline ends. The CDR3 here is CSASRQQNTEAFF. Written as DNA, the CDR3 is TGCAGTGCTAGCCGACAGCAGAACACTGAAGCTTTCTTT.

To note about this clonotype: This may come from a read error, since a much larger clone is one base off. The rearrangement uses TRBV20-1 and TRBJ2-1; 9 bases are shared with TRBD2. The CDR3 extends over 14 amino acids. Germline CDR1 DFQATT, CDR2 SNEGSKA (reference sequence). The chain's CDR3 is CSASDSGGVNEQCF. CDR3 nucleotide sequence: TGCAGTGCTAGTGATAGCGGGGGTGTCAATGAGCAGTGCTTC.

This chain connects TRBV20-1 to TRBJ2-1; D possibly uses TRBD1 or TRBD2 (6 bases each). Near its end, the DNA agrees better with TRBJ2-7, so the J call may be wrong. From germline, CDR1 is DFQATT and CDR2 SNEGSKA (reference sequence). The CDR3 sequence is 14 residues long. The CDR3: CSISGGPLPNEQYF. In DNA form, the CDR3 reads TGCAGTATTAGTGGGGGGCCCCTTCCCAATGAGCAGTACTTC.

About this clonotype itself: A much larger clone differs from this one at a single base, so this may be a read error. This chain's CDR3 is CASRADVTENEKLFF. The DNA of the CDR3 is TGTGCCAGCAGGGCCGACGTGACGGAGAATGAAAAACTGTTTTTT. V gene TRBV6-5 combines with J gene TRBJ1-4, with unresolved D. V was trimmed by 6 bases and J by 5 bases, leaving 16 bases between them. The CDR3 sequence is 15 residues long. Germline V gene sequence: CDR1 MNHEY, CDR2 SVGAGI.

This clonotype was seen many times. The chain has TRBV20-1 and TRBJ1-3; D ambiguous. The germline CDR1 and CDR2 sequences are DFQATT and SNEGSKA (reference sequence). V was cut by 6 bases and J by 4 bases, with 13 bases left in between. This CDR3 region has 13 residues. The CDR3 DNA is TGCAGTGCCCACCCGACTGTCGGAAACACCATATATTTT. Translating gives CSAHPTVGNTIYF.

On this clonotype: It may be a read error: a sequence one base away is much more abundant. The CDR3 spells CTSSLVGDQTEAFF. The CDR3 DNA follows: TGCACCAGCAGCTTGGTGGGGGATCAGACTGAAGCTTTCTTT. The chain carries TRBV5-1 and TRBJ1-1; perhaps TRBD1 as D (5 bases). The V gene's germline CDR1 is SGHRS and CDR2 YFSETQ. CDR3 length equals 14 residues.

To note about this clonotype: At one end, the junction sequence differs from germline, possibly due to a read error. This rearrangement joins TRBV5-1 to TRBJ1-3; 8 bases line up with TRBD1. Germline-derived CDR1 and CDR2 are SGHRS and YFSETQ. The CDR3 sequence is 14 residues long. The CDR3 spells CASTPGGPGSTIYF. The CDR3 DNA is TGCGCCAGCACCCCAGGGGGCCCTGGAAGCACCATATATTTT.

Concerning this clonotype itself: This clone may be a read error of a much larger clone one base away. CDR3 bases: TGCGCCAACAGCCAAGTGGAGACAGGGGGGACCGGGGAGCTGTTTTTT. Translating it yields CANSQVETGGTGELFF. This chain connects TRBV4-1 to TRBJ2-2, with TRBD1 identical over 9 bases. Per germline, CDR1 MGHRA and CDR2 YSYEKL. This CDR3 has 16 residues.

The V gene is TRBV12-3 or TRBV12-4, the J gene TRBJ2-7; D is undetermined. V was shortened by 4 bases and J by 10 bases, with 17 bases between the two germline ends. The length of the CDR3 is 13 residues. CDR3 nucleotide sequence: TGTGCCAGCAGTTCAGACATCACTTTTAAACAGTACTTC. It translates to CASSSDITFKQYF.

The chain joins TRBV4-1 to TRBJ2-3; TRBD2 matches at 9 bases. Germline CDR1 reads MGHRA; CDR2 reads YSYEKL. This CDR3 is 16 amino acids long. The J segment lost 4 bases and the V segment lost 5 bases, leaving 10 bases of the junction unmatched. The CDR3 reads CASSSSGTSYADTQYF. CDR3 DNA: TGCGCCAGCAGCTCATCCGGGACTAGCTATGCAGATACGCAGTATTTT.